This T cell receptor (beta chain) was captured by sequencing in a study of graft-versus-host responses after intestinal transplantation. Across the study: Recipients had multivisceral, liver-intestinal, or isolated intestinal transplants. Study-wide points: Some GvH clones appeared in ileal mucosa or blood before recipient bone marrow. Clonal ratios of graft-versus-host to host-versus-graft in allografts were high for patients exhibiting graft-donor T cell macrochimerism. Researchers found peak circulating GvH clone levels linked to early post-transplant HvG declines.

Note on this clone: Its antigen is unidentified.

The CDR3 totals 13 residues. V dropped 11 bases and J dropped 3 bases, with 17 bases sitting between them. The V gene's germline CDR1 is SNHLY and CDR2 FYNNEI. Profiled with immunoSEQ multiplex PCR; TCRdb holds only in-frame clones, not every one. The sample has around 70,000 clones; roughly 90% are singletons. This chain connects TRBV2 to TRBJ2-7; D might be TRBD1 (6 bases). This TCR was recovered from a human donor who received an intestinal transplant. Sample: unstimulated CD8+ T cells sorted from spleen or lymph node cells, taken before intestinal transplant. The CDR3 spells CACRTAFFYEQYF. The CDR3 coding sequence is TGTGCCTGCCGGACAGCATTCTTCTACGAGCAGTACTTC. The full variable domain, its missing parts supplied by reference TRBV2 and TRBJ2-7, is EPEVTQTPSHQVTQMGQEVILRCVPISNHLYFYWYRQILGQKVEFLVSFYNNEISEKSEIFDDQFSVERPDGSNFTLKIRSTKLEDSAMYFCACRTAFFYEQYFGPGTRLTVT.